These T cell receptor beta chains were read from a single sample in a study of T-cell memory formation after mild COVID-19. TCRdb ran MiXCR on the 5' RACE reads and lists one entry per CDR3 protein. In the table there are over 400,000 distinct CDR3 sequences, more than 20% of which are singletons. Sequences were obtained from PBMCs or a T cell subset sorted from them (not recorded which). These receptors were obtained from an adult woman who had mild COVID-19 (a few samples of this study predate the infection). Cell type and time point are not known. Each CDR3 is given with its conserved first and last residue. Not all rows give a size; the values are once, few, many and, for expanded clones, a class.

clone size: few; V gene: TRBV6-2/TRBV6-3; J gene: TRBJ2-5; CDR3 protein: CASSYPGQLGGETQYF
clone size: few; V gene: TRBV19; J gene: TRBJ2-7; CDR3 protein: CASSIVATGTYEQYF
clone size: .; V gene: TRBV7-9; J gene: TRBJ2-3; CDR3 protein: CASLGLPVDTQYF
clone size: few; V gene: TRBV20-1; J gene: TRBJ2-7; CDR3 protein: CSAVGEAGLGEQYF
clone size: .; V gene: TRBV6-5; J gene: TRBJ1-2; CDR3 protein: CASSYRGGRLGGYGYTF
clone size: few; V gene: TRBV6-5; J gene: TRBJ2-1; CDR3 protein: CASSYPGLAGEVVQFF
clone size: few; V gene: TRBV24-1; J gene: TRBJ2-2; CDR3 protein: CATSDFSGKKNTRLGELFF
clone size: .; V gene: TRBV5-1; J gene: TRBJ2-7; CDR3 protein: CASSLGTEHLYEQYF
clone size: few; V gene: TRBV6-5; J gene: TRBJ2-1; CDR3 protein: CASALPGTGGGGQFF
clone size: many; V gene: TRBV5-8; J gene: TRBJ2-2; CDR3 protein: CASSRRGVGTGELFF
clone size: .; V gene: TRBV6-2/TRBV6-3; J gene: TRBJ2-3; CDR3 protein: CASSYWDPETDTQYF
clone size: many; V gene: TRBV24-1; J gene: TRBJ2-3; CDR3 protein: CATSDPSGGNTDTQYF
clone size: .; V gene: TRBV4-2; J gene: TRBJ1-2; CDR3 protein: CASSLDTGTPAQTF
clone size: many; V gene: TRBV29-1; J gene: TRBJ1-1; CDR3 protein: CSVVGQNTEAFF
clone size: .; V gene: TRBV30; J gene: TRBJ2-1; CDR3 protein: CAWKAGAYNEQFF
clone size: few; V gene: TRBV30; J gene: TRBJ2-7; CDR3 protein: CAWSVRSTGSYEQYF
clone size: .; V gene: TRBV12-5; J gene: TRBJ2-7; CDR3 protein: CASGTGSNEQYF
clone size: .; V gene: TRBV24-1; J gene: TRBJ2-1; CDR3 protein: CATSDWGTPDDNEQFF
clone size: .; V gene: TRBV5-1; J gene: TRBJ1-3; CDR3 protein: CASSLGVGWSGNTIYF
clone size: many; V gene: TRBV6-5; J gene: TRBJ2-1; CDR3 protein: CASSYSGLAGGNEQFF
clone size: few; V gene: TRBV5-1; J gene: TRBJ2-7; CDR3 protein: CASSFPLDSLLREQYF
clone size: .; V gene: TRBV7-9; J gene: TRBJ1-5; CDR3 protein: CASSSTGPQPQHF
clone size: .; V gene: TRBV11-3; J gene: TRBJ2-3; CDR3 protein: CASSPTLAGGPDTQYF
clone size: few; V gene: TRBV12-3/TRBV12-4; J gene: TRBJ1-1; CDR3 protein: CASRVGWNTEAFF
clone size: few; V gene: TRBV20-1; J gene: TRBJ1-6; CDR3 protein: CSATRDRDNSPLHF